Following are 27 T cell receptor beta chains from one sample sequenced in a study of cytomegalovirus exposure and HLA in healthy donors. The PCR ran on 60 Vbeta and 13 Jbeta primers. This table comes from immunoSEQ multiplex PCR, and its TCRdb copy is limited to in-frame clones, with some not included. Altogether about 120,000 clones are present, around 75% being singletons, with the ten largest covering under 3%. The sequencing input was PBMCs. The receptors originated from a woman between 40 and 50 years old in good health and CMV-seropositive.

In DNA, the CDR3 is TGCAGCGTCGCTACTCTAGCTACTAGCACAGATACGCAGTATTTT. Translation gives CSVATLATSTDTQYF. V gene TRBV29-1 combines with J gene TRBJ2-3; the D gene is possibly TRBD2 (5 bases). There are 15 residues in the CDR3. The V gene lost 6 bases and the J gene lost 0 bases, with 16 bases spanning the gap. The germline gives CDR1 SQVTM, CDR2 ANQGSEA.

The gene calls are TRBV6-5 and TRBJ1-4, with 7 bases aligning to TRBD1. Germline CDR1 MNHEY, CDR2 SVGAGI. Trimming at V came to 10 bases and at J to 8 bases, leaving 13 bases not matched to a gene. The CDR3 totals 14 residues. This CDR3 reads CATRKGALGEKLFF. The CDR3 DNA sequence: TGTGCCACCAGAAAGGGGGCATTAGGCGAAAAACTGTTTTTT.

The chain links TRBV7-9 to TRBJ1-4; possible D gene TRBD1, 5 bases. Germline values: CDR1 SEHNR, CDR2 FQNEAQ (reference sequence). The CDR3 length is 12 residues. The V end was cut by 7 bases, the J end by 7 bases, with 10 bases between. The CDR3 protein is CASTWGIEKLFF. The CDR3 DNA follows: TGTGCCAGCACCTGGGGCATTGAAAAACTGTTTTTT.

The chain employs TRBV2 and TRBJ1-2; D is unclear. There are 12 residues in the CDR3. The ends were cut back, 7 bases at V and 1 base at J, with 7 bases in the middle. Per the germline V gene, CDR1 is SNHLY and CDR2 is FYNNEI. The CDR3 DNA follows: TGTGCCAGCACCCCCAGTAACTATGGCTACACCTTC. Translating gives CASTPSNYGYTF.

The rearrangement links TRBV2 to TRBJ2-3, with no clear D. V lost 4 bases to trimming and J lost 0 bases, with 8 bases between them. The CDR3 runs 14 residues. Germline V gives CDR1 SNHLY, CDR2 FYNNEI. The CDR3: CASSVLSSTDTQYF. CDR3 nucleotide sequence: TGTGCCAGCAGTGTTCTTTCTAGCACAGATACGCAGTATTTT.

This CDR3 is CATWTEVGNTIYF. The CDR3 DNA follows: TGTGCCACCTGGACAGAGGTCGGAAACACCATATATTTT. V gene TRBV15 combines with J gene TRBJ1-3; tentative D call: TRBD1 (6 bases). The CDR3 is 13 amino acids. Germline V lookup: CDR1 LNHNV, CDR2 YYDKDF (reference sequence). V was clipped by 8 bases and J by 4 bases, with 12 bases between them.

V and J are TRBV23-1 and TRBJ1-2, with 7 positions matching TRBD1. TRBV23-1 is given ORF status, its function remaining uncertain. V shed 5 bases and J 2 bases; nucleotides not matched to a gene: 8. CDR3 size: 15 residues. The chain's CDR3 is CASSVDRTTNYGYTF. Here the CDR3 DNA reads TGCGCCAGCAGTGTGGACAGGACGACAAACTATGGCTACACCTTC.

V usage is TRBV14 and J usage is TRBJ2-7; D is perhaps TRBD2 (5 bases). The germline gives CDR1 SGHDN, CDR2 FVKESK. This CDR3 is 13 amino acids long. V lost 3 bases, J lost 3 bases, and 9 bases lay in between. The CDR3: CASSHPGIYEQYF. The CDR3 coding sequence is TGTGCCAGCAGCCACCCGGGGATCTACGAGCAGTACTTC.

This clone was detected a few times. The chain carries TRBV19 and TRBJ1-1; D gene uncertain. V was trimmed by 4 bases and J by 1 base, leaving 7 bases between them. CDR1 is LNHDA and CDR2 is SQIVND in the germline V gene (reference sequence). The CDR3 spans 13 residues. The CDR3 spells CASSTERNTEAFF. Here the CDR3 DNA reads TGTGCCAGTAGTACCGAGAGGAACACTGAAGCTTTCTTT.

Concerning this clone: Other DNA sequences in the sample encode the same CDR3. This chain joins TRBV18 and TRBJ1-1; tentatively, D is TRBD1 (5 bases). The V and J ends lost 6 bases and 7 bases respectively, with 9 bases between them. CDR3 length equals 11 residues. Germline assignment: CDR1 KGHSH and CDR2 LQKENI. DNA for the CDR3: TGTGCCAGCTCCCCCCAGGGTGAAGCTTTCTTT. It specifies CASSPQGEAFF.

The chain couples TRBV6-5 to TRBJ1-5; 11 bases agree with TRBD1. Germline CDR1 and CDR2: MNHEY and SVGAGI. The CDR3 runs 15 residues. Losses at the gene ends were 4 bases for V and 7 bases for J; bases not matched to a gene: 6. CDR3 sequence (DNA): TGTGCCAGCAGTTTTGGACAGGGGGCAGGCCAGCCCCAGCATTTT. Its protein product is CASSFGQGAGQPQHF.

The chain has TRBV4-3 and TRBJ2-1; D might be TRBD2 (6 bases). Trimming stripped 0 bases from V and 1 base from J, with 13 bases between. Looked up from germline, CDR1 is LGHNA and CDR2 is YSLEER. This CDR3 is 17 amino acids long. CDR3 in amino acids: CASSQDRSAGSYNEQFF. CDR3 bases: TGCGCCAGCAGCCAAGATCGGTCGGCGGGATCCTACAATGAGCAGTTCTTC.

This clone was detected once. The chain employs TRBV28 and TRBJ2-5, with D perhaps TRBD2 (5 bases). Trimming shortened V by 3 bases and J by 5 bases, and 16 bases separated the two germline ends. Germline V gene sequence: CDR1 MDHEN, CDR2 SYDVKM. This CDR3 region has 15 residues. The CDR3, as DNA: TGTGCCAGCAGTTTGCCGACGGGGAGCAGCGAGACCCAGTACTTC. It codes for CASSLPTGSSETQYF.

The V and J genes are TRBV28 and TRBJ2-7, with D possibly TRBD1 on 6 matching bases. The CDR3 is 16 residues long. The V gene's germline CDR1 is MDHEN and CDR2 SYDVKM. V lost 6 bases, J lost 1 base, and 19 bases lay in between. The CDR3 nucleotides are TGTGCCAGCAGATCCTCAGGGGCTTCTGGGTCCTACGAGCAGTACTTC. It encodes CASRSSGASGSYEQYF.

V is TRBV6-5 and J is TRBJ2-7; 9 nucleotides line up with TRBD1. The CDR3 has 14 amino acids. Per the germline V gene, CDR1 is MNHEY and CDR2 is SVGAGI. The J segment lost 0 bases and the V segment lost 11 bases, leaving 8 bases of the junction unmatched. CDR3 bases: TGTGCCGTACAAGGACAGGGGACCTCCTACGAGCAGTACTTC. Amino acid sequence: CAVQGQGTSYEQYF.

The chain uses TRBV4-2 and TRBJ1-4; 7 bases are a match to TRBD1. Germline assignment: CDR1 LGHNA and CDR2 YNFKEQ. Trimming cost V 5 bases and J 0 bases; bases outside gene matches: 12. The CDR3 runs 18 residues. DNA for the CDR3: TGTGCCAGCAGCGCCCGACCGGGACAGCAGACAACTAATGAAAAACTGTTTTTT. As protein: CASSARPGQQTTNEKLFF.

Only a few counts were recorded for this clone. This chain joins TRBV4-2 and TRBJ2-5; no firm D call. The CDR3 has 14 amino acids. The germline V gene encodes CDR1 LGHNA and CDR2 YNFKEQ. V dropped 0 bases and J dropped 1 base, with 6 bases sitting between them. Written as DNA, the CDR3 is TGTGCCAGCAGCCAAGATCCCAGCCAAGAGACCCAGTACTTC. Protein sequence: CASSQDPSQETQYF.

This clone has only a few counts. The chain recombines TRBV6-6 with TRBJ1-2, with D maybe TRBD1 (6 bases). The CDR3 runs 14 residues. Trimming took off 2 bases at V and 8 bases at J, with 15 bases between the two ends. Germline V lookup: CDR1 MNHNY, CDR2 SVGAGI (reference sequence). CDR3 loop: CASSYAGVSGGYTF. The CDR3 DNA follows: TGTGCCAGCAGTTACGCAGGGGTCTCGGGCGGCTACACCTTC.

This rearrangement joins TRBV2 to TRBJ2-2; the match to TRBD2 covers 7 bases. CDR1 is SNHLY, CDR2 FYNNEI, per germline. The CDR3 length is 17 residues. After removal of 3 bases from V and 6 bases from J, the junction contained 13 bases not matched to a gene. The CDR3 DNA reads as TGTGCCAGCAGTGAGGGCAGAGCGGGGAAGATCGCCGGGGAGCTGTTTTTT. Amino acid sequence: CASSEGRAGKIAGELFF.

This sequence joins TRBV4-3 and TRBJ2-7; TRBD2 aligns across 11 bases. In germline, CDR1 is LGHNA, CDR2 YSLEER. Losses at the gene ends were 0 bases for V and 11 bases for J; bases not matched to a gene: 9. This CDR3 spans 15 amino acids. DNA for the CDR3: TGCGCCAGCAGCCAAGATAGGTCTAGCGGGGGGCAGAAGTACTTC. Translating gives CASSQDRSSGGQKYF.

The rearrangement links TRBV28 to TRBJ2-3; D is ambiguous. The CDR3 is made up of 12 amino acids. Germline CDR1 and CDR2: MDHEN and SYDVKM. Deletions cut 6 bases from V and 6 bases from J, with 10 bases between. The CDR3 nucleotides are TGTGCCAGCAGCCTACAGACGGATACGCAGTATTTT. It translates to CASSLQTDTQYF.

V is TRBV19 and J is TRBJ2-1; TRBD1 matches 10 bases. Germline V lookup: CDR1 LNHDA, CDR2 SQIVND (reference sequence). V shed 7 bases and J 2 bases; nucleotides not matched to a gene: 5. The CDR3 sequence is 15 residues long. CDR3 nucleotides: TGTGCCAGTATTCCGGGACAGGGGACCTACAATGAGCAGTTCTTC. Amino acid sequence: CASIPGQGTYNEQFF. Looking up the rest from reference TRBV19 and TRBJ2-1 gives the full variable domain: DGGITQSPKYLFRKEGQNVTLSCEQNLNHDAMYWYRQDPGQGLRLIYYSQIVNDFQKGDIAEGYSVSREKKESFPLTVTSAQKNPTAFYLCASIPGQGTYNEQFFGPGTRLTVL.

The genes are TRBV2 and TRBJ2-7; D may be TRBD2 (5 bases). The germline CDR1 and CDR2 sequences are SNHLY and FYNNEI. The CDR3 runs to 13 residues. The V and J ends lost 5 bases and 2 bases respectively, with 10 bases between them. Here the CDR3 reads CASSWTETYEQYF. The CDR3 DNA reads TGTGCCAGCAGTTGGACTGAGACCTACGAGCAGTACTTC.

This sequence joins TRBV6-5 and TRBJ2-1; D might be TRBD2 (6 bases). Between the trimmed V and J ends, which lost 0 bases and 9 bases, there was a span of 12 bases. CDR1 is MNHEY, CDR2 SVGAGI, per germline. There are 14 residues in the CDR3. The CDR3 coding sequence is TGTGCCAGCAGTTACTCGGTGTGGGGGGTTGAGCAGTTCTTC. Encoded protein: CASSYSVWGVEQFF.

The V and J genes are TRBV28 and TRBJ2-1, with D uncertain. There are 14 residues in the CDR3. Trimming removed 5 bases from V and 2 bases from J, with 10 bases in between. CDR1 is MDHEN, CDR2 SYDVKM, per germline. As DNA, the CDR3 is TGTGCCAGCAGTGTGACGGCGGCCTACAATGAGCAGTTCTTC. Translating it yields CASSVTAAYNEQFF.

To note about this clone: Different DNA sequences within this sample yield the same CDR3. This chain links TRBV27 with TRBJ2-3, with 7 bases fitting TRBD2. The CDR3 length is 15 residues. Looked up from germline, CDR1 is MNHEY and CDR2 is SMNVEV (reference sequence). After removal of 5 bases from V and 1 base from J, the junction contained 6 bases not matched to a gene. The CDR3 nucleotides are TGTGCCAGCAGTCAAAGGGCGGGGGGCACAGATACGCAGTATTTT. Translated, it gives CASSQRAGGTDTQYF.

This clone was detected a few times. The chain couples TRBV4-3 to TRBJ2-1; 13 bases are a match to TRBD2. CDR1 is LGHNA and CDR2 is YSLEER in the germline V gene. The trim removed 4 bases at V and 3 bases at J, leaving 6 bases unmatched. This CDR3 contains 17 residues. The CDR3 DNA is TGCGCCAGCAGCCCAACCGGGACTAGCGGGGTCTACAATGAGCAGTTCTTC. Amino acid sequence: CASSPTGTSGVYNEQFF.